A selection of T cell receptor beta chains follows, all from one sample in a study of Ad26.COV2.S vaccination and SARS-CoV-2 variants. Here immunoSEQ multiplex PCR was the method, and the copy in TCRdb shows in-frame clones only, minus some. The table includes about 480,000 clones, roughly 89% detected once. The sample in question was peripheral blood, obtained in a trial of Ad26.COV2.S vaccine versus placebo. The source of these receptors is a person between 18 and 65 years old who received the Ad26.COV2.S COVID-19 vaccine or a placebo. Both conserved end residues are part of each CDR3. A D gene is named only where the DNA matches it firmly. The size field is filled for only some rows; it gives once, few, many or a size class.

- | - | TRBJ2-5 | TRBV28 | TGTGCCAGCTCCAAGGGGGGATCCCAAGAGACCCAGTACTTC | CASSKGGSQETQYF
once | TRBD2 | TRBJ2-1 | TRBV5-1 | TGCGCCAGCAGCCCGTTCCTAGCGGGAGGGAACAATGAGCAGTTCTTC | CASSPFLAGGNNEQFF
- | - | TRBJ1-5 | TRBV30 | TGTGCCTGGAGTAAACGTGGGGGGAATCAGCCCCAGCATTTT | CAWSKRGGNQPQHF
- | TRBD2 | TRBJ2-3 | TRBV5-6 | TGTGCCAGCAGCGTCCGACTAGCGGGAGTAACAGATACGCAGTATTTT | CASSVRLAGVTDTQYF
- | - | TRBJ2-5 | TRBV9 | TGTGCCAGCAGCGTAACGGGTCCTGAGACCCAGTACTTC | CASSVTGPETQYF
- | TRBD2 | TRBJ2-1 | TRBV29-1 | TGCAGCGGAGCCGGGACTAGCACTGAAGATGAGCAGTTCTTC | CSGAGTSTEDEQFF
- | - | TRBJ1-2 | TRBV7-2 | TGTGCCAGCCGGAGAGAGGCTAACTATGGCTACACCTTC | CASRREANYGYTF
- | - | TRBJ1-2 | TRBV5-4 | TGTGCCAGCAGCTCCCAACCGGTAAACTATGGCTACACCTTC | CASSSQPVNYGYTF
- | - | TRBJ1-1 | TRBV9 | TGTGCCAGCAGCGTAGCTCTGGGGAACACTGAAGCTTTCTTT | CASSVALGNTEAFF
- | - | TRBJ1-6 | TRBV9 | TGTGCCAGCAGCGTGTCCGGGGAGGATTCACCCCTCCACTTT | CASSVSGEDSPLHF
- | TRBD2 | TRBJ2-1 | TRBV2 | TGTGCCAGCAGTGAACCAACTAGCGGGAGGGCCAACAATGAGCAGTTCTTC | CASSEPTSGRANNEQFF
- | - | TRBJ1-1 | TRBV28 | TGTGCCACCTACCGCTCGGGACCCGGACTGATCATGAACACTGAAGCTTTCTTT | CATYRSGPGLIMNTEAFF
- | - | TRBJ2-1 | TRBV30 | TGTGCCTGGACCATAGACGGGGTGAGGGGCAATGAGCAGTTCTTC | CAWTIDGVRGNEQFF
- | - | TRBJ1-1 | TRBV2 | TGTGCCAGCAGTCGGACAGTGGTAGCTTTCTTT | CASSRTVVAFF
- | TRBD1 | TRBJ1-5 | TRBV27 | TGTGCCAGCAGTCCCCAAGGGGGGACAGGTACTTATAGCAATCAGCCCCAGCATTTT | CASSPQGGTGTYSNQPQHF
- | - | TRBJ2-6 | TRBV5-1 | TGCGCCAGCAGCTTGGACGACAGAGGTTCTGGGGCCAACGTCCTGACTTTC | CASSLDDRGSGANVLTF
- | - | TRBJ2-7 | TRBV9 | TGTGCCAGCAGCGTAGATAGCATATACGAGCAGTACTTC | CASSVDSIYEQYF
- | - | TRBJ2-7 | TRBV19 | TGTGCCAGTAGTATAGGAAGCTGGGACTACGAGCAGTACTTC | CASSIGSWDYEQYF
once | - | TRBJ2-7 | TRBV4-2 | TGTGCCAGCAGCCAAGAAGCGGCGAGCTCCTACGAGCAGTACTTC | CASSQEAASSYEQYF
many | - | TRBJ1-1 | TRBV5-1 | TGCGCCAGCAGCCCGGTGACAGCGAACACTGAAGCTTTCTTT | CASSPVTANTEAFF
few | TRBD1 | TRBJ2-7 | TRBV11-2 | TGTGCCAGCAGCTCCCAGACAGGGGCCGAGCAGTACTTC | CASSSQTGAEQYF
- | TRBD2 | TRBJ2-4 | TRBV7-3 | TGTGCCAGCAGCTTGGTAGCGGGAGGGGGAAACATTCAGTACTTC | CASSLVAGGGNIQYF